This T cell receptor (beta chain) originates from a study of T cell repertoires in ileal Crohn's disease. Study details: At surgery, about 38% of patients smoked, with median disease duration roughly 7.7 years. General study points: Sorted CD8 T cells held more high-frequency clones than CD4.

As for time point: neoterminal ileum biopsy at postoperative endoscopy, about 6 months after surgery. The CDR3 sequence is 15 residues long. V lost 1 base to trimming and J lost 5 bases; unmatched junction nucleotides: 6. The germline CDR1 and CDR2 sequences are LNHDA and SQIVND (reference sequence). TCRdb's table, derived via immunoSEQ multiplex PCR, lists solely in-frame clones and lacks some. In the table there are fewer than 15,000 clones, 80% to 90% of which are singletons. Concerning this clone: The antigen remains unidentified.

The source material was ileal tissue. This chain links TRBV19 with TRBJ2-7; 9 bases match TRBD1. This TCR derives from an adult with Crohn's disease. For the CDR3, the DNA is TGTGCCAGTAGTATAGTCCGGACAGGGGCCCACGAGCAGTACTTC. Encoded protein: CASSIVRTGAHEQYF.